The entry that follows covers one T cell receptor beta chain sequence. The data were obtained in a study of blood T cell repertoires in COVID-19. Study-level background: COVID-19 samples, acute and convalescent, were from the United States, Italy and Spain. PBMCs, B-cell-depleted T cells, or T cells provided the cDNA or gDNA that made up the material.

Methods used by the authors: Amplification from reference gene primers served as the basis for estimated nucleated cell counts. Some clones are missing from TCRdb's copy, which holds only in-frame ones; the method was immunoSEQ multiplex PCR. The DNA gave D and trimming, while V, J and clone size come from that table. The data show about 290,000 clones, over 80% seen once. CDR3 length: 13 residues. The V end lost 5 bases, the J end lost 7 bases, and 12 bases lay between the germline ends. Germline V gene lookup returns CDR1 SGHNT and CDR2 YENEEA. The rearrangement links TRBV11-3 to TRBJ2-1; possible D gene TRBD2, 5 bases. Specimen: peripheral blood. The sequence was obtained from a woman between 45 and 60 years old with active or convalescent COVID-19. CDR3 residues: CASSPTGGNEQFF. The CDR3 nucleotides are TGTGCCAGCAGCCCAACCGGAGGTAATGAGCAGTTCTTC.